These 7 T cell receptor beta chains were sequenced from one sample in a study of STAT5B mutations in CD4+ large granular lymphocyte leukemia (dated by TCRdb to between 2021 and 2024). Library construction relied on the immunoSEQ multiplex PCR assay. Held by TCRdb, this immuneACCESS table contains in-frame sequences only and omits some clones. Under half of the omission traces to an unresolved V gene where checked; the cause of the rest is unknown. The table for this sample lists fewer than 40,000 clones; roughly two thirds of them were counted only once. Of the sample, approximately 0.43% falls within the top ten clones. Sequencing was performed on CD4+ T cells from blood buffy coats. These receptors were taken from a human donor in good health.

The V and J genes are TRBV28 and TRBJ2-3; 7 bases map to TRBD2. The germline gives CDR1 MDHEN, CDR2 SYDVKM. The CDR3 runs 14 residues. V shed 8 bases and J 6 bases; nucleotides not matched to a gene: 11. CDR3 loop: CASRGPRGGDTQYF. The CDR3, as DNA: TGTGCCAGCCGAGGACCCCGGGGAGGGGATACGCAGTATTTT.

The chain uses TRBV6-5 and TRBJ2-6, with 10 nucleotides matching TRBD1. V shed 6 bases and J 2 bases; nucleotides not matched to a gene: 1. The CDR3 has 15 residues. Germline V gene data show CDR1 as MNHEY and CDR2 as SVGAGI. This CDR3 is CASRGTGAGANVLTF. CDR3 nucleotides: TGTGCCAGCAGGGGGACAGGGGCTGGGGCCAACGTCCTGACTTTC.

The chain has TRBV19 and TRBJ2-3; TRBD2 might be the D (5 bases). In germline, CDR1 is LNHDA, CDR2 SQIVND (reference sequence). This CDR3 contains 13 residues. Deletions cut 8 bases from V and 6 bases from J, with 15 bases between. The CDR3 DNA sequence: TGTGCCAGTGCAGTAGGCGGGTTGGATACGCAGTATTTT. Residues: CASAVGGLDTQYF.

This clone is a singleton in its sample. The chain links TRBV7-3 to TRBJ2-1; tentatively, D is TRBD1 (5 bases). V was clipped by 1 base and J by 4 bases, with 11 bases between them. Germline V CDR1 and CDR2: SGHTA, FQGTGA. The CDR3 extends over 15 amino acids. The CDR3 DNA follows: TGTGCCAGCAGCTTAAGCTGGGGCTTTTACAATGAGCAGTTCTTC. Its protein product is CASSLSWGFYNEQFF.

This rearrangement joins TRBV7-2 to TRBJ1-1, with D maybe TRBD1 (5 bases). Germline V gene sequence: CDR1 SGHTA, CDR2 FQGNSA. This CDR3 has 16 amino acids. V gave up 0 bases and J gave up 5 bases, with 16 bases separating them. The CDR3 bases are TGTGCCAGCAGCTTAGCGCGTTTCGCAGGGACGACTGAAGCTTTCTTT. Protein product: CASSLARFAGTTEAFF.

V and J are TRBV7-9 and TRBJ1-1; possibly TRBD1 for D (5 bases). Germline lookup yields CDR1 SEHNR and CDR2 FQNEAQ (reference sequence). The CDR3 totals 15 residues. The ends were cut back, 4 bases at V and 4 bases at J, with 16 bases in the middle. This CDR3 reads CASSSLAGGGTEAFF. In DNA, the CDR3 is TGTGCCAGCAGCTCTCTGGCCGGGGGAGGCACTGAAGCTTTCTTT.

The chain recombines TRBV6-1 with TRBJ2-3; 7 bases line up with TRBD2. After removal of 7 bases from V and 10 bases from J, the junction contained 14 bases not matched to a gene. The germline V gene encodes CDR1 MNHNS and CDR2 SASEGT. This CDR3 is built from 14 residues. CDR3 region: CASKDGGSSHAQYF. In nucleotides, the CDR3 is TGTGCCAGCAAGGACGGGGGGTCTTCTCACGCGCAGTATTTT.